This T cell receptor (beta chain) derives from a study of blood T cell repertoires in COVID-19. In the study overall: Samples taken during acute and convalescent COVID-19 were collected in the United States, Italy and Spain.

After removal of 5 bases from V and 4 bases from J, the junction contained 7 bases not matched to a gene. There are 16 residues in the CDR3. Germline assignment: CDR1 KGHDR and CDR2 SFDVKD. The authors' processing: Estimation of nucleated cell counts was performed using reference gene primer amplification. Data came from immunoSEQ multiplex PCR; TCRdb stores just in-frame clones and leaves some out. For V, J and clone size, that table is used; D and trimming come from the DNA. The data contain roughly 230,000 clones, 89% of them singletons. The sequenced sample consisted of peripheral blood. The sequence derives from a woman aged 40 to 50 who had recovered from COVID-19. V gene TRBV24-1 combines with J gene TRBJ1-2; 12 positions agree with TRBD1. CDR3 nucleotides: TGTGCCACCAGTGGTACACCGGGACAGGGGGCCTATGGCTACACCTTC. As protein: CATSGTPGQGAYGYTF.